This T cell receptor (beta chain) came from a study of blood T cell repertoires in COVID-19. In assigning cohorts, the study relied on participant-reported clinical history. The CDR3 extends over 15 amino acids. V lost 5 bases to trimming and J lost 2 bases; unmatched junction nucleotides: 3. CDR1 is MDHEN and CDR2 is SYDVKM in the germline V gene. As handled by the study authors: Estimation of nucleated cell counts was performed using reference gene primer amplification. TCRdb keeps only in-frame clones here, not all; method: immunoSEQ multiplex PCR. V and J calls and clone size are copied from that table; D and trimming were computed from the DNA. Among approximately 260,000 clones listed, 89% were seen once.

The sequenced sample consisted of PBMCs or T cells enriched from blood (not recorded which). The receptor was isolated from a woman aged 55-70 years who had recovered from COVID-19. V and J are TRBV28 and TRBJ2-7, with TRBD2 matching over 13 bases. The CDR3 bases are TGTGCCAGCAGTACAGGGACTAGCGGGACCTACGAGCAGTACTTC. Amino acid sequence: CASSTGTSGTYEQYF. The full variable domain, rest sourced from reference TRBV28 and TRBJ2-7, is DVKVTQSSRYLVKRTGEKVFLECVQDMDHENMFWYRQDPGLGLRLIYFSYDVKMKEKGDIPEGYSVSREKKERFSLILESASTNQTSMYLCASSTGTSGTYEQYFGPGTRLTVT.